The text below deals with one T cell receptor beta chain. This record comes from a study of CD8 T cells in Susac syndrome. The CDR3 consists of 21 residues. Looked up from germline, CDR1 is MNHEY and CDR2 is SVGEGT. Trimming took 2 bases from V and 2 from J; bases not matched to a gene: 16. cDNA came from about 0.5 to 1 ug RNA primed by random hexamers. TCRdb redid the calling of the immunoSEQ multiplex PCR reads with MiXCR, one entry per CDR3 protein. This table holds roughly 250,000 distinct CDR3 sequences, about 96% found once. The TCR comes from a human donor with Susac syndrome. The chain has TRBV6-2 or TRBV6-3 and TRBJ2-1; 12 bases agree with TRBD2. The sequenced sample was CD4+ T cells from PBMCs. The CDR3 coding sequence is TGTGCCAGCAGTTACCCCCGACTAGCGGGAGTTTTTTCAGTGGCCTACAATGAGCAGTTCTTC. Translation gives CASSYPRLAGVFSVAYNEQFF.